This T cell receptor beta chain is from a study of blood T cell repertoires in COVID-19. Study in general: There were acute and convalescent COVID-19 samples, and they came from the United States, Italy and Spain. Nucleic acid was either cDNA or gDNA, and it came from T cells, B-cell-depleted T cells, or PBMCs.

This clone was found a few times. CDR1 and CDR2 (germline): SGHVS, FQNEAQ. This CDR3 is built from 15 residues. V lost 1 base and J lost 4; bases outside the gene matches: 1. Authors' processing steps: Estimation of nucleated cell counts was performed using reference gene primer amplification. Assay: immunoSEQ multiplex PCR; the TCRdb copy retains only in-frame clones and omits some. The V and J calls and clone size come from that table; D and trimming were worked out from the DNA. This table has some 130,000 clones, approximately 84% appearing once. Sequences were obtained from peripheral blood. This receptor was identified in a woman older than 75 with acute or convalescent COVID-19. The chain joins TRBV7-8 to TRBJ2-2, with 9 bases aligning to TRBD1. The CDR3 nucleotides are TGTGCCAGCAGCTTAGGGACAGGGGCCACCGGGGAGCTGTTTTTT. Translation: CASSLGTGATGELFF.